Here is one T cell receptor beta chain with its context. Its binding antigen is unknown. It has no much larger one-base neighbor in the sample; base qualities were not kept. The data were taken from a study of a mutant IDH1 vaccine in newly diagnosed glioma (dated by TCRdb to 2020 to 2022). General notes on the study: Patients were given eight vaccinations, in weeks 1, 3, 5, 7, 11, 15, 19 and 23, which matched visits V03 through V10. Vaccination began 4-6 weeks after radiotherapy alone, or alongside temozolomide cycles in the chemotherapy-containing groups. Of the approximately 35 treated patients, approximately 60% were male and approximately 38% were female, and the mean age was approximately 37 years. Before enrollment, most patients had been given radiochemotherapy with temozolomide as standard therapy, while the rest had received either radiotherapy alone or temozolomide alone. Peripheral blood was drawn at six visits: V03 (baseline), V05, V07, V10, V12 and V13. Longitudinal TCRB deep sequencing was done for about two dozen treated patients, wherever samples were available for exploratory analyses.

Taken from cysteine to phenylalanine, the CDR3 has 14 residues. Here the CDR3 DNA is all that survives: 42 bases in frame from base 1. The germline V gene sets CDR1 to SGHRS and CDR2 to YFSETQ. Cut back by 0 bases and 7 bases, the V and J ends lie 10 bases apart. The paper as a whole reports these results and caveats: Vaccine-induced immune responses across multiple MHC alleles were detected in about 92% of patients. According to the authors, sample limitations meant that analyses of patient blood samples could not be reproduced. Pseudoprogression seemed to be unrelated to changes in the top peripheral T cell clonotypes found by TCRB sequencing. Availability determined which PBMC samples were chosen for TCRB deep sequencing.

The sample's time point label is to be understood as: week 11, during vaccination. Each vaccine dose was 300 ug of a 20-mer mutant IDH1 peptide in Montanide, given subcutaneously with topical imiquimod. Newly diagnosed WHO grade 3 or 4 IDH1-mutant astrocytomas showing loss of nuclear ATRX were present in the donors. The samples were drawn from NOA16, a multicentre, single-arm, open-label phase I trial in Germany that tested a mutant IDH1 peptide vaccine in humans for the first time. Genomic DNA for TCRB sequencing was extracted from EDTA blood using the DNeasy Blood and Tissue Kit. The library was obtained by the immunoSEQ multiplex PCR assay. Following the manufacturer's protocol, the hsTCRB Kit was used to amplify rearranged TCR beta chain sequences. Sequencing of TCRB libraries was carried out on an Illumina MiSeq. The published analysis was carried out like this. Demultiplexing, trimming and gene mapping were performed with the kit vendor's proprietary platform. TCRdb limited this immuneACCESS table to in-frame rearrangements with V and J called. A share of clones is missing; checked studies link under half to unresolved V genes, and the rest is unexplained. That table is the source of V, J and clone size, and D and trimming were worked out from the DNA. The sample profile shows some 60,000 clones; around 80% of them were found once. 5.9% of the sample is held by the ten biggest clonotypes.

This sequence originates from a man over 45 with glioma. Recombination joined TRBV5-1 with TRBJ1-4, with no D gene named confidently. The sample consisted of PBMCs, taken from a glioma patient whose treatment included an IDH1 peptide vaccine. The DNA sequence is given as TGCGCCAGCAGCTTGGAGGGAGGCGGTGAAAAACTGTTTTTT. The translation is CASSLEGGGEKLFF.